One and the same sample provided the 8 T cell receptor beta chains below, sequenced in a study of cytomegalovirus exposure and HLA in healthy donors (dated by TCRdb to the late 2010s). The library was made by the immunoSEQ multiplex PCR assay. For the multiplex PCR, a mixture combining 60 forward primers for TCR Vbeta segments and 13 reverse primers for TCR Jbeta segments was used. The clones in this table, taken by TCRdb from immuneACCESS, are in-frame only. Not every clone is retained; where verified, under half of the shortfall comes from an unresolved V gene, and the cause of the rest is unknown. Across this sample there are about 160,000 clones, with 81% seen only once. Under 1.5% of the sample is held by the ten biggest clonotypes. The sequenced sample consisted of PBMCs. Receptors were obtained from a man in his fifties in good health and CMV-seropositive.

The chain uses TRBV6-1 and TRBJ1-1; no clear D gene. The germline V gene encodes CDR1 MNHNS and CDR2 SASEGT. Trimming shortened V by 3 bases and J by 0 bases, and 5 bases separated the two germline ends. This CDR3 comprises 13 residues. The CDR3 loop is CASSDQMNTEAFF. In DNA form, the CDR3 reads TGTGCCAGCAGTGACCAGATGAACACTGAAGCTTTCTTT.

V and J are TRBV28 and TRBJ1-2; maybe TRBD1 (6 bases). Trimming removed 5 bases from V and 4 bases from J, with 14 bases in between. The CDR3 length is 14 residues. Germline V lookup: CDR1 MDHEN, CDR2 SYDVKM. The CDR3 nucleotides are TGTGCCAGCAGTCCCGTACTGACAGGCTATGGCTACACCTTC. Translation gives CASSPVLTGYGYTF.

The chain combines TRBV6-1 with TRBJ2-7; TRBD1 matches at 8 bases. V gave up 4 bases and J gave up 2 bases; unmatched junction bases: 4. Germline V gives CDR1 MNHNS, CDR2 SASEGT. This CDR3 comprises 14 residues. Here the CDR3 reads CASSASGGPYEQYF. DNA of the CDR3: TGTGCCAGCAGTGCCTCAGGGGGCCCCTACGAGCAGTACTTC.

The chain carries TRBV7-3 and TRBJ2-4, with 7 bases that match TRBD1. Germline loops: CDR1 SGHTA, CDR2 FQGTGA. The CDR3 totals 15 residues. V lost 0 bases and J lost 8; bases outside the gene matches: 7. Here the CDR3 DNA reads TGTGCCAGCAGCTTAACAGGGGGCGCAGTCGACATTCAGTACTTC. Its protein product is CASSLTGGAVDIQYF.

The chain carries TRBV27 and TRBJ2-1; the match to TRBD2 covers 10 bases. CDR3 length: 18 amino acids. From germline, CDR1 is MNHEY and CDR2 SMNVEV (reference sequence). The V segment lost 2 bases and the J segment 8 bases; nucleotides outside the gene matches: 15. This CDR3 is CASSLAKTSGPIGDEQFF. For the CDR3, the DNA is TGTGCCAGCAGTTTAGCCAAGACTAGCGGGCCCATCGGGGATGAGCAGTTCTTC.

The rearrangement links TRBV28 to TRBJ2-1, with TRBD1 matching over 9 bases. CDR3 length: 16 residues. Germline trimming cut 6 bases from V and 7 bases from J; bases unmatched to any gene: 13. Germline CDR1 is MDHEN and CDR2 is SYDVKM. The CDR3 bases are TGTGCCAGCAGGTCGCCCGGGACAGGGAGGAGGAATGAGCAGTTCTTC. Translated: CASRSPGTGRRNEQFF.

Here the CDR3 reads CASSEFLAAVNTEAFF. For the CDR3, the DNA is TGCGCCAGCAGTGAGTTTCTGGCAGCGGTGAACACTGAAGCTTTCTTT. The V and J genes are TRBV10-2 and TRBJ1-1; D remains ambiguous. Trimming took off 1 base at V and 0 bases at J, with 12 bases between the two ends. Germline-derived CDR1 and CDR2 are WSHSY and SAAADI. This CDR3 is 16 amino acids long.

V and J are TRBV28 and TRBJ1-1; D remains ambiguous. The ends were cut back, 10 bases at V and 1 base at J, with 7 bases in the middle. CDR3 length equals 11 residues. The germline V gene has CDR1 MDHEN and CDR2 SYDVKM. The CDR3 DNA reads as TGTGCCATCACACAGAACACTGAAGCTTTCTTT. Encoded protein: CAITQNTEAFF.